Given below is one TCR beta chain in context. Its antigen has not been determined. No base qualities exist here, and no much larger clone lies one base off it. The immunoSEQ Assay, a bias-controlled multiplex PCR, was used to amplify TCRbeta CDR3 regions from genomic DNA. On the authors' methods: Within the assay, amplification of reference gene primers was used to estimate how many nucleated cells each sample contained. To quantify the absolute abundance of each unique TCRbeta CDR3 rearrangement, sequence reads were collapsed and filtered. For each sample, productive Simpson clonality was calculated by taking the square root of Simpson's diversity index across productive rearrangements. Held by TCRdb, this immuneACCESS table contains in-frame sequences only and omits some clones. Under half of the omission traces to an unresolved V gene where checked; the cause of the rest is unknown. That table furnishes V, J and clone size, whereas the DNA furnished D and trimming. The sample table holds 91,000 or so clones, of which around nine tenths were seen once. The leading ten clones occupy approximately 15% of the sample.

The collaborating institutions used their own protocols to collect whole blood in K2EDTA tubes. For TCRbeta analysis, collaborators shipped samples in one of three forms: frozen whole blood, isolated PBMCs, or DNA extracted from either of those sample types. After removal of 2 bases from V and 1 base from J, the junction retains 12 bases not matched to a gene. The germline V gene supplies CDR1 MDHEN and CDR2 SYDVKM. The CDR3 measures 18 amino acids from cysteine to phenylalanine. This entry keeps only the CDR3 DNA: 54 bases, framed from base 1. This specimen belongs to a study of blood T cell repertoires in COVID-19 (dated by TCRdb to the early 2020s). General notes on the study: The collaborator samples originated in the United States, Italy and Spain and spanned the acute and convalescent phases of COVID-19. The material from the prospective study consisted of cDNA or gDNA derived from T cells, B-cell-depleted T cells, or PBMCs. Subjects who had been exposed to COVID-19, were actively infected with it, or had recovered from it provided the deeply sampled blood TCRbeta repertoires that made up the dataset. A freely available public database, intended as a resource for researchers studying the immune response to SARS-CoV-2, is where the repertoires were released. Samples were obtained from the ongoing ImmuneRACE study (first 160 participants) and from over 1,000 subjects provided by 6 global collaborators. A de-identified subject ID, COVID-19 status, age in years and sex were almost always included in the sample metadata. HLA class I and class II types, where available, came from metadata supplied by the sample provider rather than from assay-based typing. Study-wide findings and limitations: The amount of clinical and demographic metadata varied by source and participant and was provided uncurated.

The chain was built from TRBV28 and TRBJ2-7; TRBD2 matches 9 bases in the middle. This TCR came from a human donor in a cohort sampled during active COVID-19. Sequenced: peripheral blood. The CDR3 corresponds to CASSLLGLAGERSYEQYF. The nucleotide sequence reads as follows: TGTGCCAGCAGTTTACTCGGTTTAGCGGGAGAACGATCCTACGAGCAGTACTTC.